This T cell receptor (beta chain) is drawn from a study of blood T cell repertoires in COVID-19. Study in general: Specimens from acute and convalescent COVID-19 originated in the United States, Italy and Spain. From T cells, B-cell-depleted T cells, or PBMCs came the material, which was cDNA or gDNA.

Original analysis: For nucleated cells, counts were estimated from reference gene primer amplification. Clones were sequenced by immunoSEQ multiplex PCR, and TCRdb holds only the in-frame ones, with some missing. The DNA was the basis for D and trimming; V, J and clone size are from that table. The repertoire holds around 130,000 clones, with 65% to 90% as singletons. Trimming cost V 5 bases and J 8 bases; bases outside gene matches: 8. CDR1 and CDR2 from the germline V gene are SEHNR and FQNEAQ (reference sequence). This CDR3 is 13 amino acids long. Sequenced material: peripheral blood. The sequence was collected from a man aged 45-60 years with acute or convalescent COVID-19. The rearrangement joins TRBV7-9 to TRBJ1-2; 7 positions match TRBD1. The CDR3 sequence is CASSHGQVRGYTF. The CDR3 nucleotides read TGTGCCAGCAGCCATGGACAGGTTCGGGGCTACACCTTC.